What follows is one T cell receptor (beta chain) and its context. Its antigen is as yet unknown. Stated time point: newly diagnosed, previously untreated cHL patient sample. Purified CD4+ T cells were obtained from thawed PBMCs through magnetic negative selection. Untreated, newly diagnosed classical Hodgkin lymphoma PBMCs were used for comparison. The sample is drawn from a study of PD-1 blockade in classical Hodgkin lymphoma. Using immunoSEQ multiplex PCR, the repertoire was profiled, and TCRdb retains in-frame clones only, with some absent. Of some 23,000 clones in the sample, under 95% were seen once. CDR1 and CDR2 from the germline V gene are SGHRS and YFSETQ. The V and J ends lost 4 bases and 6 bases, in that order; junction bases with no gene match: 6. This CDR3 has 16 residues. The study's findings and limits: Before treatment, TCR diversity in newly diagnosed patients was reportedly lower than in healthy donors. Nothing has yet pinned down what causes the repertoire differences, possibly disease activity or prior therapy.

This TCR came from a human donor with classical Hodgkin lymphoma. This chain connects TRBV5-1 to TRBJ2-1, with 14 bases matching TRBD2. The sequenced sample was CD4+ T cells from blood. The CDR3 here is CASSPQTSGGVNEQFF. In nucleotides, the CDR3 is TGCGCCAGCAGCCCCCAGACTAGCGGGGGGGTCAATGAGCAGTTCTTC.